The 20 T cell receptor beta chains below come from one sample, sequenced in a study of neurological immune-mediated disorders. The time point was: longitudinal time-point 1 (baseline). Via MiXCR, TCRdb re-called the 5' RACE reads, giving one row per CDR3 protein. The table lists around 37,000 distinct CDR3 sequences, 3% to 3.5% of them singletons. Material: PBMCs. Receptors originate from a woman aged 55-75 years with multiple sclerosis.

Ten or more counts support this clonotype. This chain links TRBV25-1 with TRBJ1-1; D gene uncertain. The length of the CDR3 is 15 residues. CDR1 MGHDK and CDR2 SYGVNS come from the germline V gene. The V gene lost 1 base and the J gene lost 1 base, with 10 bases spanning the gap. This chain's CDR3 is CASSESTLGNTEAFF. The CDR3 DNA is TGTGCCAGCAGTGAATCCACGCTGGGGAACACTGAAGCTTTCTTT.

This clonotype was detected many times. The chain recombines TRBV5-6 with TRBJ2-3; 8 bases are a match to TRBD1. J lost 1 base, V lost 5 bases, and 6 bases had no gene match. This CDR3 spans 15 amino acids. Germline V gene lookup returns CDR1 SGHDT and CDR2 YYEEEE. The CDR3 region has the DNA TGTGCCAGCAGTCTGGGGACAGGAGGCACAGATACGCAGTATTTT. Encoded protein: CASSLGTGGTDTQYF.

This clonotype was detected many times. This chain uses TRBV12-3 or TRBV12-4 with TRBJ1-1, with D possibly being TRBD1 (5 bases). The CDR3 sequence is 12 residues long. The V and J ends lost 4 bases and 5 bases respectively, with 8 bases between them. DNA of the CDR3: TGTGCCAGCAGTTGGGGGGAGACTGAAGCTTTCTTT. Translating gives CASSWGETEAFF.

This clonotype appeared many times. The rearrangement joins TRBV18 to TRBJ2-5, with TRBD1 identical over 7 bases. There are 14 residues in the CDR3. V gave up 6 bases and J gave up 1 base; unmatched junction bases: 5. Germline-derived CDR1 and CDR2 are KGHSH and LQKENI. Here the CDR3 reads CASSRGQSQETQYF. The CDR3 bases are TGTGCCAGCTCCCGGGGACAGTCCCAAGAGACCCAGTACTTC.

This clonotype was seen many times. The chain's CDR3 is CASSYSRDSYGYTF. The CDR3 nucleotides are TGTGCCAGCAGTTACTCGAGGGACAGCTATGGCTACACCTTC. The genes are TRBV6-5 and TRBJ1-2; the match to TRBD1 covers 7 bases. With V trimmed by 0 bases and J by 4 bases, 2 bases remained unmatched. CDR1 and CDR2 from the germline V gene are MNHEY and SVGAGI. The CDR3 runs to 14 residues.

This clonotype was seen ten or more times. The chain couples TRBV6-1 to TRBJ1-2; TRBD1 might be the D (5 bases). The CDR3 sequence is 14 residues long. Trimming removed 2 bases at V and 4 bases at J, with 11 bases between. Germline V gene data show CDR1 as MNHNS and CDR2 as SASEGT. CDR3 residues: CASSERTLPYGYTF. Here the CDR3 DNA reads TGTGCCAGCAGTGAACGGACACTTCCCTATGGCTACACCTTC.

In its sample, this clonotype was seen many times. The chain joins TRBV13 to TRBJ2-2; 8 bases map to TRBD1. This CDR3 region has 16 residues. Unmatched junction bases numbered 7, after V lost 2 bases and J lost 5 bases. Germline loops: CDR1 PRHDT, CDR2 FYEKMQ (reference sequence). This CDR3 reads CASSLPRTGRTGELFF. DNA of the CDR3: TGTGCCAGCAGCTTACCGAGGACAGGGCGTACCGGGGAGCTGTTTTTT.

This clonotype came up many times. The chain employs TRBV20-1 and TRBJ2-2; TRBD1 aligns across 8 bases. Germline V lookup: CDR1 DFQATT, CDR2 SNEGSKA (reference sequence). Trimming took 6 bases from V and 6 from J; bases not matched to a gene: 9. The CDR3 consists of 14 residues. In DNA, the CDR3 is TGCAGTGCACCCTTGGACAGGGTCGCCGGGGAGCTGTTTTTT. Translation: CSAPLDRVAGELFF.

This clonotype was counted many times. The chain links TRBV5-1 to TRBJ2-7; 9 bases agree with TRBD1. The V segment lost 3 bases and the J segment 5 bases; nucleotides outside the gene matches: 9. CDR3 length: 15 residues. The germline CDR1 and CDR2 sequences are SGHRS and YFSETQ. This chain's CDR3 is CASSSTGQGFNEQYF. DNA for the CDR3: TGCGCCAGCAGCTCCACGGGACAGGGCTTCAACGAGCAGTACTTC.

In its sample, this clonotype was seen many times. This chain connects TRBV12-3 or TRBV12-4 to TRBJ2-7, with 8 bases fitting TRBD2. The CDR3 is 13 residues long. The J segment lost 3 bases and the V segment lost 5 bases, leaving 3 bases of the junction unmatched. CDR3 in amino acids: CASSQTSGYEQYF. The CDR3 DNA reads TGTGCCAGCAGTCAAACTAGCGGCTACGAGCAGTACTTC.

This clonotype was detected ten times or more. This rearrangement joins TRBV6-6 to TRBJ2-7; D remains unclear. V shed 11 bases and J shed 5 bases, with 22 bases lying between them. The CDR3 runs to 14 residues. The germline gives CDR1 MNHNY, CDR2 SVGAGI (reference sequence). Here the CDR3 DNA reads TGTGCCTCCTGCCGGAAGGGCGCTGGGGACGAGCAGTACTTC. It is translated as CASCRKGAGDEQYF.

This clonotype was detected many times. This chain links TRBV5-1 with TRBJ2-5; TRBD1 might be the D (5 bases). The germline V gene has CDR1 SGHRS and CDR2 YFSETQ. This CDR3 comprises 15 residues. V gave up 0 bases and J gave up 1 base, with 10 bases separating them. CDR3 nucleotides: TGCGCCAGCAGCTTGGATGGAACAGGCCAAGAGACCCAGTACTTC. Translation: CASSLDGTGQETQYF. The full variable domain, with the rest looked up from reference TRBV5-1 and TRBJ2-5, is KAGVTQTPRYLIKTRGQQVTLSCSPISGHRSVSWYQQTPGQGLQFLFEYFSETQRNKGNFPGRFSGRQFSNSRSEMNVSTLELGDSALYLCASSLDGTGQETQYFGPGTRLLVL.

Ten or more counts support this clonotype. DNA of the CDR3: TGTGCCTGGAGTGGGGGGATTAGCAATCAGCCCCAGCATTTT. Its translation is CAWSGGISNQPQHF. The V gene is TRBV30, the J gene TRBJ1-5, with D possibly matching TRBD1 (5 bases). Germline CDR1 GTSNPN, CDR2 SVGIG (reference sequence). V dropped 1 base and J dropped 0 bases, with 7 bases sitting between them. The CDR3 is made up of 14 amino acids.

In this sample, this clonotype turned up many times. The V call is TRBV20-1, the J call TRBJ1-3; D not certain. V lost 2 bases and J lost 4, with 9 bases in between. The CDR3 has 13 amino acids. Germline CDR1 is DFQATT and CDR2 is SNEGSKA (reference sequence). The CDR3 DNA follows: TGCAGTGCTAGAATAGACTTGGGAAACACCATATATTTT. Protein sequence: CSARIDLGNTIYF.

This clonotype has ten or more counts. The J gene is TRBJ2-1, the V gene TRBV5-1; D is tentatively TRBD1 or TRBD2 (5 bases each). The germline gives CDR1 SGHRS, CDR2 YFSETQ. The V and J ends lost 3 bases and 4 bases respectively, with 11 bases between them. This CDR3 has 14 amino acids. DNA for the CDR3: TGCGCCAGCAGCTCCCGGGACGGATACAATGAGCAGTTCTTC. This codes for CASSSRDGYNEQFF.

This clonotype was seen ten or more times. The J gene is TRBJ2-7, the V gene TRBV5-1; perhaps TRBD2 as D (6 bases). CDR3 length equals 12 residues. Trimming took off 5 bases at V and 2 bases at J, with 8 bases between the two ends. Looked up from germline, CDR1 is SGHRS and CDR2 is YFSETQ. This chain's CDR3 is CASRRGAYEQYF. The CDR3 bases are TGCGCCAGCAGGCGGGGAGCCTACGAGCAGTACTTC.

This clonotype was seen repeatedly, ten times or more. In nucleotides, the CDR3 is TGTGCCAGCAGCTCGACAGAGCTTGGCTACACCTTC. It is translated as CASSSTELGYTF. The gene calls are TRBV11-2 and TRBJ1-2; a possible D gene is TRBD1 (5 bases). This CDR3 region has 12 residues. The V gene's germline CDR1 is SGHAT and CDR2 FQNNGV. V lost 4 bases, J lost 7 bases, and 10 bases lay in between.

Ten or more counts support this clonotype. The J gene is TRBJ2-3, the V gene TRBV30, with 8 bases fitting TRBD1. Germline values: CDR1 GTSNPN, CDR2 SVGIG (reference sequence). The CDR3 contains 14 residues. With 4 bases clipped from V and 5 bases from J, the junction kept 8 bases outside the gene matches. The CDR3: CAWTGGAVVDTQYF. The CDR3, as DNA: TGTGCCTGGACAGGGGGCGCGGTAGTAGATACGCAGTATTTT.

The V and J genes are TRBV20-1 and TRBJ2-5, with TRBD1 as a possible D gene (6 bases). The germline gives CDR1 DFQATT, CDR2 SNEGSKA (reference sequence). V lost 3 bases to trimming and J lost 2 bases, with 22 bases between them. The CDR3 sequence is 17 residues long. CDR3 in DNA: TGCAGTGCTAGTTCGGACAGTCGATCTATGTGGCAAGAGACCCAGTACTTC. The encoded protein is CSASSDSRSMWQETQYF.

This clonotype was seen ten or more times. The gene calls are TRBV5-1 and TRBJ2-7; 7 bases fit TRBD1. The V segment lost 3 bases and the J segment 8 bases; nucleotides outside the gene matches: 8. The CDR3 is 13 residues long. Germline V gene sequence: CDR1 SGHRS, CDR2 YFSETQ. CDR3 region: CASSSRDSQKQYF. CDR3 DNA: TGCGCCAGCAGCTCCCGGGACAGCCAAAAGCAGTACTTC.